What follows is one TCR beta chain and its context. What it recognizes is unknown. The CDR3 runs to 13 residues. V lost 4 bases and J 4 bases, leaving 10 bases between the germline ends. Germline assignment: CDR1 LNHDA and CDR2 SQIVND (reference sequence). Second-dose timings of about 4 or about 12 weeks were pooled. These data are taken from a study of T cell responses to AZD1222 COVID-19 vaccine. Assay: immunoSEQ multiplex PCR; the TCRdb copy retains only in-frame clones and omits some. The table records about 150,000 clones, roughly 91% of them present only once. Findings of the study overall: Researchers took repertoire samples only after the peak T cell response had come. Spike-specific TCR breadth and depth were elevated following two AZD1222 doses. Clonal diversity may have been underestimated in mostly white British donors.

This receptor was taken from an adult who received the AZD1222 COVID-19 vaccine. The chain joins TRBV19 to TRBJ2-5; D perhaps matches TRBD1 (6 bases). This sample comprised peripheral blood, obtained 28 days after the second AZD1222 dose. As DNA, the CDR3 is TGTGCCAGTAGTAGGGGGCCCAGAGAGACCCAGTACTTC. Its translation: CASSRGPRETQYF.